A selection of T cell receptor beta chains follows, all from one sample in a study of naive and memory T cell subsets. TCRdb used MiXCR to reprocess the UMI-ligation and nested PCR reads, holding one entry per CDR3 protein. The sample lists 25,000 to 30,000 distinct CDR3 sequences; 5.2% were seen once. Material for sequencing was blood. The receptors were sampled from an adult in good health. Each CDR3 is given with its conserved first and last residue. A D gene is named only where the DNA matches it firmly. Size is omitted from some rows. Given values are once, few, many or a class for expanded clones.

J	D	V	size	DNA	CDR3
TRBJ2-4	NA	TRBV6-2/TRBV6-3	NA	TGTGCCAGCAAGGAAATTGACACAGCCAAAAACATTCAGTACTTC	CASKEIDTAKNIQYF
TRBJ2-1	TRBD1	TRBV3-1	many	TGTGCCAGCAGCCAACGGGCCAGGGGGCCTAGAATCCCGGGTGAGCAGTTCTTC	CASSQRARGPRIPGEQFF
TRBJ2-1	TRBD1	TRBV30	many	TGTGCCTGGAGCCCGGGACAGGCTTTGGACAATGAGCAGTTCTTC	CAWSPGQALDNEQFF
TRBJ1-5	NA	TRBV9	many	TGTGCCAGCAGCCCCGGGACGGGAGAGAATCAGCCCCAGCATTTT	CASSPGTGENQPQHF
TRBJ2-7	TRBD2	TRBV20-1	many	TGCAGTGCTAGCGGACTAGCGGGGATCAGCAAGTCCTACGAGCAGTACTTC	CSASGLAGISKSYEQYF
TRBJ1-1	NA	TRBV30	many	TGTGCCTGGAGTGTATGGCAGAGCAACACTGAAGCTTTCTTT	CAWSVWQSNTEAFF
TRBJ1-5	NA	TRBV19	many	TGTGCCAGCCAGGGTTCCAGCAATCAGCCCCAGCATTTT	CASQGSSNQPQHF
TRBJ2-3	NA	TRBV20-1	many	TGCAGTGCTAGAGATCCTTTCACGGACGGCCCAGATACGCAGTATTTT	CSARDPFTDGPDTQYF
TRBJ2-7	NA	TRBV7-2	many	TGTGCCAGCAGCTTACTCGGGGCAGGGTACGAGCAGTACTTC	CASSLLGAGYEQYF
TRBJ2-7	TRBD1	TRBV15	many	TGTGCCACCAGCAGGCCTCCGGGACAGGGGGTCGAGCAGTACTTC	CATSRPPGQGVEQYF
TRBJ2-7	NA	TRBV28	few	TGTGCCAGCCGAGGGGGGCCCAGGTACGAGCAGTACTTC	CASRGGPRYEQYF
TRBJ2-3	TRBD2	TRBV20-1	many	TGCAGTGCCCCCCAGTGGCGGGAGGTAACAGATACGCAGTATTTT	CSAPQWREVTDTQYF
TRBJ2-1	TRBD2	TRBV7-6	many	TGTGCCAGCAGCTTAGAAGCGGGAGGGGACAATGAGCAGTTCTTC	CASSLEAGGDNEQFF
TRBJ1-2	TRBD1	TRBV7-2	few	TGTGCCAGCAGCTTGGTGGGACAGGGTGACTATGGCTACACCTTC	CASSLVGQGDYGYTF
TRBJ2-7	NA	TRBV6-2/TRBV6-3	NA	TGTGCCAGCAGTTGGGACGCCGCCTACGAGCAGTACTTC	CASSWDAAYEQYF
TRBJ2-7	NA	TRBV13	many	TGTGCCAGCAGCTTGGGGGACATAACCTACGAGCAGTACTTC	CASSLGDITYEQYF
TRBJ1-4	NA	TRBV7-9	many	TGTGCCAGCAGCAGTAGAGGGGGTGAGCGGGAAAAACTGTTTTTT	CASSSRGGEREKLFF
TRBJ1-6	NA	TRBV2	many	TGTGCCAGCAGTGAACGGGGCCGGGGATATTCACCCCTCCACTTT	CASSERGRGYSPLHF
TRBJ1-5	TRBD1	TRBV30	many	TGTGCCTGGAGGGGACAGTTCAATCAGCCCCAGCATTTT	CAWRGQFNQPQHF
TRBJ1-1	NA	TRBV6-1	many	TGTGCCAGCAGTGTCCGACAGATGAACACTGAAGCTTTCTTT	CASSVRQMNTEAFF
TRBJ2-7	TRBD2	TRBV7-2	NA	TGTGCCAGCAGCTTAGTACTAGCGAACGAGCAGTACTTC	CASSLVLANEQYF
TRBJ2-3	NA	TRBV30	NA	TGTGCCTGGAGTCATGGCGGAGGGACAGATACGCAGTATTTT	CAWSHGGGTDTQYF
TRBJ1-2	TRBD1	TRBV29-1	few	TGCAGCGTCGGACAGGGGTGGAACTATGGCTACACCTTC	CSVGQGWNYGYTF
TRBJ2-6	NA	TRBV7-3	many	TGTGCCAGCAGCTTAACGCATCTAGGGACTGGGGCCAACGTCCTGACTTTC	CASSLTHLGTGANVLTF
TRBJ1-2	NA	TRBV12-3/TRBV12-4	many	TGTGCCAGCAGTTTAGCGCCCGGCGGAGGCTACACCTTC	CASSLAPGGGYTF
TRBJ2-5	NA	TRBV25-1	NA	TGTGCCAGCAGTGATCCTAAGATGACAGAGACCCAGTACTTC	CASSDPKMTETQYF
TRBJ2-1	TRBD2	TRBV28	many	TGTGCCAGCAGCAGACTAGCTGTTAAATACAATGAGCAGTTCTTC	CASSRLAVKYNEQFF
TRBJ2-3	NA	TRBV20-1	NA	TGCAGTGCTAGACTTATTGGCACAGATACGCAGTATTTT	CSARLIGTDTQYF
TRBJ1-5	NA	TRBV20-1	many	TGCAGTGCTAGAAACTTCAATCAGCCCCAGCATTTT	CSARNFNQPQHF
TRBJ1-2	NA	TRBV6-2/TRBV6-3	many	TGTGCCAGCAGTTGGGTCGGGGACTATGGCTACACCTTC	CASSWVGDYGYTF
TRBJ1-4	TRBD1	TRBV4-1	many	TGCGCCAGCAGCCTAATACAGGGGGCAACTAATGAAAAACTGTTTTTT	CASSLIQGATNEKLFF
TRBJ1-2	NA	TRBV28	many	TGTGCCAGCAGTCCCACGAGAGTTCTCAGCTACACCTTC	CASSPTRVLSYTF
TRBJ2-7	TRBD1	TRBV27	many	TGTGCCAGCAGTCGAAGCCGGACAGGGACCGTTGACGAGCAGTACTTC	CASSRSRTGTVDEQYF
TRBJ2-5	NA	TRBV7-2	many	TGTGCCAGCAGCTTAGCGCGGCAAGAGACCCAGTACTTC	CASSLARQETQYF
TRBJ2-7	TRBD2	TRBV29-1	few	TGCAGCGTTGAAGTCCTAGCGGACTTTAGGGAGCAGTACTTC	CSVEVLADFREQYF
TRBJ2-6	NA	TRBV7-2	few	TGTGCCAGCAGCCCCTCAGGGGACTCTGGGGCCAACGTCCTGACTTTC	CASSPSGDSGANVLTF
TRBJ2-4	NA	TRBV6-2/TRBV6-3	many	TGTGCCAGCAGGGGCTCAGGGCGAGCCAAAAACATTCAGTACTTC	CASRGSGRAKNIQYF
TRBJ1-1	NA	TRBV6-5	many	TGTGCCAGCAGTTACGTATCACAGGGACGGCCTCCGGTCGCTTTCTTT	CASSYVSQGRPPVAFF
TRBJ2-3	NA	TRBV3-1	many	TGTGCCAGCAGCCCTCTCGGGGATACGCAGTATTTT	CASSPLGDTQYF
TRBJ2-3	TRBD2	TRBV29-1	many	TGCAGCCTTGGGACTAGCGATTGGGATACGCAGTATTTT	CSLGTSDWDTQYF
TRBJ2-2	NA	TRBV19	few	TGTGCCAGTAGTGTTGACGGTCACACCGGGGAGCTGTTTTTT	CASSVDGHTGELFF
TRBJ1-1	NA	TRBV7-2	NA	TGTGCCAGCAGCCCCTACGGGACGCCGAACACTGAAGCTTTCTTT	CASSPYGTPNTEAFF
TRBJ2-5	NA	TRBV27	few	TGTGCCAGCAGTTCCGCAGGGCTTATTGGAGAGACCCAGTACTTC	CASSSAGLIGETQYF
TRBJ2-7	NA	TRBV6-1	few	TGTGCCAGCAGTGAGGCTATCCTCAAGGGCGAGCAGTACTTC	CASSEAILKGEQYF
TRBJ2-7	NA	TRBV20-1	many	TGCAGTGCTAGAGAGCTGAAGGGCTACGAGCAGTACTTC	CSARELKGYEQYF
TRBJ1-6	NA	TRBV6-6	many	TGTGCCAGCAGTTACGGCCAACAGATCTCCTATAATTCACCCCTCCACTTT	CASSYGQQISYNSPLHF
TRBJ1-2	NA	TRBV20-1	many	TGCAGTGCTAGCCCCCCGGCCCGGCGGGGTGGCTACACCTTC	CSASPPARRGGYTF
TRBJ2-6	NA	TRBV7-2	many	TGTGCCAGCAGTTCGCCCCACTCTGGGGCCAACGTCCTGACTTTC	CASSSPHSGANVLTF
TRBJ1-1	NA	TRBV7-6	NA	TGTGCCAGCAGCTTAGGGGGAACCACTGAAGCTTTCTTT	CASSLGGTTEAFF
TRBJ2-2	NA	TRBV28	many	TGTGCCAGCACCGACTCCCCCCCCACGAACACCGGGGAGCTGTTTTTT	CASTDSPPTNTGELFF
TRBJ1-3	NA	TRBV4-2	many	TGTGCCAGCAGCCCAAGCCCGGGCCCTGACTCTGGAAACACCATATATTTT	CASSPSPGPDSGNTIYF
TRBJ2-1	TRBD1	TRBV7-2	many	TGTGCCAGCAGCCGACAGGGAACGTCCTACAATGAGCAGTTCTTC	CASSRQGTSYNEQFF
TRBJ2-2	NA	TRBV2	few	TGTGCCAGCAGTGAAATAGGGGCCGGGGAGCTGTTTTTT	CASSEIGAGELFF
TRBJ1-1	NA	TRBV29-1	NA	TGCAGCCTGGACATCGGAGGGAGGGCTTTCTTT	CSLDIGGRAFF